This T cell receptor beta chain derives from a study of T cell responses to AZD1222 COVID-19 vaccine. The table came from immunoSEQ multiplex PCR; TCRdb's copy has only in-frame clones and leaves some out. The sample holds about 120,000 clones, about 86% seen once. This sample comprised peripheral blood, obtained 28 days after the second AZD1222 dose. The TCR originated in an adult who received the AZD1222 COVID-19 vaccine.

CDR3 amino acids: CASSPADSLNTEAFF. The CDR3 coding sequence is TGTGCCAGCTCACCGGCCGACAGCCTAAACACTGAAGCTTTCTTT. This rearrangement joins TRBV18 to TRBJ1-1; D is possibly TRBD1 (5 bases). The CDR3 is 15 amino acids. Germline assignment: CDR1 KGHSH and CDR2 LQKENI. The germline V and J ends were trimmed by 3 bases and 2 bases, with 13 bases remaining between them.